The 15 T cell receptor beta chains in this list originate from one sample, sequenced in a study of blood T cell repertoires in COVID-19. Some clones are missing from TCRdb's copy, which holds only in-frame ones; the method was immunoSEQ multiplex PCR. The top ten hold around a tenth of the sample, which has hundreds of thousands of clones, approximately 91% seen once. Sequenced: PBMCs or T cells enriched from blood (not recorded which). Source of these receptors: a woman in her 40s who had recovered from COVID-19.

The chain has TRBV11-3 and TRBJ1-4; D gene uncertain. The CDR3 is 14 residues long. From germline, CDR1 is SGHNT and CDR2 YENEEA. V gave up 2 bases and J gave up 8 bases, with 12 bases separating them. CDR3 nucleotide sequence: TGTGCCAGCAGCTTAATTTCAGGTTCCGAAAAACTGTTTTTT. Translation: CASSLISGSEKLFF.

This rearrangement joins TRBV7-6 to TRBJ2-1; 8 positions match TRBD2. The CDR3 is made up of 16 amino acids. After removal of 5 bases from V and 6 bases from J, the junction contained 12 bases not matched to a gene. Germline values: CDR1 SGHVS, CDR2 FNYEAQ. The CDR3 here is CASSPKLGRAFNEQFF. CDR3 nucleotide sequence: TGTGCCAGCAGCCCTAAGCTCGGGAGGGCCTTCAATGAGCAGTTCTTC. The entire variable domain, with the rest obtained from reference TRBV7-6 and TRBJ2-1, is as follows: GAGVSQSPRYKVTKRGQDVALRCDPISGHVSLYWYRQALGQGPEFLTYFNYEAQQDKSGLPNDRFSAERPEGSISTLTIQRTEQRDSAMYRCASSPKLGRAFNEQFFGPGTRLTVL.

This clone was counted between two and nine times. This rearrangement joins TRBV24-1 to TRBJ2-3; a possible D gene is TRBD1 (5 bases). This CDR3 contains 16 residues. Germline CDR1 KGHDR, CDR2 SFDVKD. The V and J ends lost 4 bases and 1 base respectively, with 14 bases between them. This CDR3 reads CATSDQRQSRTDTQYF. As DNA, the CDR3 is TGTGCCACCAGTGACCAAAGACAGAGTCGCACAGATACGCAGTATTTT.

The chain links TRBV19 to TRBJ2-1; the match to TRBD2 covers 12 bases. The CDR3 covers 16 residues. V shed 2 bases, J shed 4 bases, and the junction held 3 bases outside the gene matches. Germline loops: CDR1 LNHDA, CDR2 SQIVND (reference sequence). In nucleotides, the CDR3 is TGTGCCAGTAGTATACCTAGCGGGGGGGATTACAATGAGCAGTTCTTC. Protein sequence: CASSIPSGGDYNEQFF.

The V gene is TRBV20-1, the J gene TRBJ2-3; D is unclear. Germline CDR1 is DFQATT and CDR2 is SNEGSKA (reference sequence). Trimming removed 5 bases at V and 6 bases at J, with 6 bases between. The CDR3 extends over 10 amino acids. CDR3 DNA: TGCAGTGCTCGCGTGGATACGCAGTATTTT. Translated, it gives CSARVDTQYF.

This clone was seen a single time. The gene calls are TRBV27 and TRBJ2-7; 10 bases are a match to TRBD1. Germline V CDR1 and CDR2: MNHEY, SMNVEV (reference sequence). The CDR3 consists of 15 residues. Trimming took 6 bases from V and 4 from J; bases not matched to a gene: 9. CDR3 residues: CASSTRTGGGYEQYF. Written as DNA, the CDR3 is TGTGCCAGCAGCACCCGGACAGGGGGTGGGTACGAGCAGTACTTC.

CDR3 DNA sequence: TGCGCCAGCAGCCAAGGGACAGGATCCCCGGGTACGCAGTATTTT. The encoded protein is CASSQGTGSPGTQYF. The rearrangement uses TRBV4-3 and TRBJ2-3; 7 positions match TRBD1. This CDR3 region has 15 residues. CDR1 is LGHNA, CDR2 YSLEER, per germline. The trim removed 1 base at V and 8 bases at J, leaving 9 bases unmatched.

The V and J genes are TRBV7-9 and TRBJ2-1, with a tentative D call TRBD2 (6 bases). Germline V lookup: CDR1 SEHNR, CDR2 FQNEAQ (reference sequence). Trimming cost V 3 bases and J 12 bases, with 9 bases left between them. This CDR3 is 11 amino acids long. CDR3 protein: CASSFRDSQFF. For the CDR3, the DNA is TGTGCCAGCAGCTTCCGGGACTCGCAGTTCTTC.

About this clone itself: Other DNA sequences of this sample code for an identical CDR3. The gene calls are TRBV6-4 and TRBJ1-5; D call uncertain. CDR1 MRHNA and CDR2 SNTAGT come from the germline V gene. V lost 3 bases and J 5 bases, leaving 8 bases between the germline ends. There are 13 residues in the CDR3. CDR3 sequence (DNA): TGTGCCAGCAGTGAATCTAGTTATCAGCCCCAGCATTTT. This encodes CASSESSYQPQHF.

This chain links TRBV5-1 with TRBJ2-3; D possibly corresponds to TRBD2 (5 bases). This CDR3 contains 15 residues. The germline V gene has CDR1 SGHRS and CDR2 YFSETQ. V was shortened by 0 bases and J by 3 bases, with 11 bases between the two germline ends. CDR3 region: CASSLDWGETDTQYF. The CDR3 DNA sequence: TGCGCCAGCAGCTTGGATTGGGGAGAAACAGATACGCAGTATTTT.

The chain combines TRBV10-1 with TRBJ2-1, with 14 positions matching TRBD2. The CDR3 contains 15 residues. Germline V CDR1 and CDR2: WNHNN, SYGVQD (reference sequence). V trimming: 2 bases; J trimming: 7 bases; junction bases outside the gene matches: 1. CDR3 region: CASSEGTSGGNEQFF. CDR3 nucleotide sequence: TGCGCCAGCAGTGAGGGGACTAGCGGGGGAAATGAGCAGTTCTTC.

The rearrangement uses TRBV15 and TRBJ1-3, with a tentative D call TRBD1 (6 bases). Germline V CDR1 and CDR2: LNHNV, YYDKDF (reference sequence). The CDR3 runs 18 residues. V lost 0 bases to trimming and J lost 4 bases, with 19 bases between them. The CDR3 is CATSRDGPLGAAGNTIYF. The CDR3 nucleotides are TGTGCCACCAGCAGAGATGGCCCTCTGGGGGCGGCAGGAAACACCATATATTTT.

A single count supports this clone. The chain joins TRBV5-1 to TRBJ1-4; 7 bases agree with TRBD1. The V gene end was trimmed by 2 bases and the J gene end by 4 bases; junction bases not matched to a gene: 14. Germline V gene sequence: CDR1 SGHRS, CDR2 YFSETQ. The CDR3 totals 18 residues. The CDR3 loop is CASSFPWTGGRDNEKLFF. DNA for the CDR3: TGCGCCAGCAGCTTTCCGTGGACAGGTGGTAGGGATAATGAAAAACTGTTTTTT.

This clone has a single count. The rearrangement joins TRBV27 to TRBJ2-5; 10 positions match TRBD2. Germline assignment: CDR1 MNHEY and CDR2 SMNVEV (reference sequence). With 6 bases clipped from V and 4 bases from J, the junction kept 5 bases outside the gene matches. The CDR3 spans 14 residues. DNA for the CDR3: TGTGCCAGCAGAAGCGGGGGGGCAGGAGAGACCCAGTACTTC. It yields the protein CASRSGGAGETQYF.

V and J are TRBV11-2 and TRBJ2-2; D gene uncertain. Germline V CDR1 and CDR2: SGHAT, FQNNGV. This CDR3 is built from 16 residues. Trimming left V 4 bases short and J 2 bases short, with 14 bases between. The CDR3 region is CASSSSFIINTGELFF. The CDR3, as DNA: TGTGCCAGCAGCTCCTCTTTTATTATCAACACCGGGGAGCTGTTTTTT.